This TCR beta chain derives from a study of post-analysis software for immune sequencing data. The sample holds a few counts of this clonotype. What it binds is not known. The V gene's germline CDR1 is SEHNR and CDR2 FQNEAQ (reference sequence). CDR3 length: 12 amino acids. The V end lost 6 bases, the J end lost 11 bases, and 16 bases lay between the germline ends. Study-wide results and caveats: Comparison of patients with controls showed about 5 TRBV segments more frequent in patients, TRBV5-6, TRBV5-1 and TRBV20-1 among them. Controls had significantly higher normalized Chao1 diversity than multiple sclerosis patients.

Prepared TCR beta cDNA libraries contained unique molecular identifiers. Yield was around 500,000 cDNA molecules from around 1 to 9.1 million T cells. TCRdb re-called the PCR reads through MiXCR, storing one row per CDR3 protein. The sample records hundreds of thousands of distinct CDR3 sequences, about 53% being singletons. Source material: blood. The rearrangement uses TRBV7-9 and TRBJ2-5; D unclear. This sequence was found in a girl aged 5 to 17 with multiple sclerosis. CDR3 residues: CASSLSIDLQYF. The DNA for the CDR3 is TGTGCCAGCAGTCTAAGTATTGACTTACAGTACTTC.